These 8 T cell receptor beta chains were all obtained from the same sample, sequenced in a study of OX40 agonist ivuxolimab in advanced cancers. The library was produced with the immunoSEQ multiplex PCR assay. Imported from immuneACCESS, the table was reduced by TCRdb to in-frame sequences with V and J called. These copies leave out some clones; in studies compared against another copy, an unresolved V gene accounts for under half, and the cause of the remainder is not known. This sample lists approximately 35,000 clones; 70% to 85% were detected once. Roughly 9.7% of the sample goes to the ten largest clones. The sample in question was CD4+ or CD8+ T cells sorted from blood, obtained in a trial of the OX40 agonist ivuxolimab. The receptors shown here come from an adult with an advanced solid tumor such as melanoma, head and neck, liver or kidney cancer.

The genes are TRBV5-4 and TRBJ2-3; 7 positions match TRBD2. The CDR3 consists of 15 residues. Losses at the gene ends were 1 base for V and 1 base for J; bases not matched to a gene: 3. Germline V gene data show CDR1 as SGHNT and CDR2 as YYREEE (reference sequence). Here the CDR3 DNA reads TGTGCCAGCAGCTTGAGCGGGGCCCGCACAGATACGCAGTATTTT. Amino acids: CASSLSGARTDTQYF.

The V gene is TRBV28, the J gene TRBJ2-7; D is perhaps TRBD1 or TRBD2 (5 bases each). The CDR3 is made up of 16 amino acids. V gave up 4 bases and J gave up 0 bases, with 16 bases separating them. Germline CDR1 is MDHEN and CDR2 is SYDVKM. The CDR3 loop is CASSSGTAKFSYEQYF. The CDR3 bases are TGTGCCAGCAGTTCCGGGACCGCCAAATTCTCCTACGAGCAGTACTTC.

The rearrangement links TRBV7-6 to TRBJ1-5; D may be TRBD1 (5 bases). Between the trimmed V and J ends, which lost 5 bases and 4 bases, there was a span of 18 bases. Per germline, CDR1 SGHVS and CDR2 FNYEAQ. The CDR3 covers 16 residues. The CDR3 protein is CASSPKRGIGNQPQHF. CDR3 sequence (DNA): TGTGCCAGCAGCCCGAAACGGGGGATCGGGAATCAGCCCCAGCATTTT.

Of note for this clone: It may be a read error: a sequence one base away is much more abundant. The chain carries TRBV7-9 and TRBJ2-7, with 7 positions matching TRBD1. The CDR3 runs to 14 residues. CDR1 is SEHNR and CDR2 is FQNEAQ in the germline V gene (reference sequence). Losses at the gene ends were 0 bases for V and 6 bases for J; bases not matched to a gene: 5. This CDR3 is CASSLAGGGCEQYF. The CDR3 nucleotides read TGTGCCAGCAGCTTAGCAGGGGGCGGGTGCGAGCAGTACTTC.

This rearrangement joins TRBV6-1 to TRBJ1-1; 9 bases are a match to TRBD1. CDR1 and CDR2 (germline): MNHNS, SASEGT. The CDR3 extends over 16 amino acids. The ends lost 2 bases at V and 1 base at J; junction bases unmatched: 5. The CDR3 loop is CASSEPRTGANTEAFF. The DNA for the CDR3 is TGTGCCAGCAGTGAACCCCGGACAGGGGCGAACACTGAAGCTTTCTTT.

The chain couples TRBV11-2 to TRBJ1-4; TRBD1 agrees at 9 bases. Germline V gene lookup returns CDR1 SGHAT and CDR2 FQNNGV. The CDR3 length is 15 residues. The V segment lost 1 base and the J segment 6 bases; nucleotides outside the gene matches: 3. CDR3 sequence: CASSLGDRDDEKLFF. The CDR3 region has the DNA TGTGCCAGCAGCTTAGGGGACAGGGACGATGAAAAACTGTTTTTT.

The rearrangement uses TRBV28 and TRBJ2-6; D unclear. Per germline, CDR1 MDHEN and CDR2 SYDVKM. The CDR3 contains 15 residues. Trimming removed 2 bases from V and 0 bases from J, with 5 bases in between. CDR3 loop: CASSLQVSGANVLTF. The CDR3 DNA is TGTGCCAGCAGTTTACAGGTCTCTGGGGCCAACGTCCTGACTTTC.

This chain joins TRBV5-4 and TRBJ1-2, with D hard to call. This CDR3 has 13 residues. The V gene's germline CDR1 is SGHNT and CDR2 YYREEE (reference sequence). The V end was cut by 2 bases, the J end by 5 bases, with 10 bases between. In DNA, the CDR3 is TGTGCCAGCAGCTTCGGGGAAGTTTATGGCTACACCTTC. Translating gives CASSFGEVYGYTF.